Shown below are 3 T cell receptor beta chains from a single sample sequenced in a study of blood T cell repertoires in COVID-19. Sequencing used immunoSEQ multiplex PCR; TCRdb keeps in-frame clones, though not all of them. The repertoire holds under 200,000 clones, with roughly nine tenths as singletons. The sample comprised peripheral blood. These receptors all come from a woman in her sixties or seventies with acute or convalescent COVID-19.

The chain couples TRBV10-3 to TRBJ1-5, with D perhaps TRBD1 (6 bases). The CDR3 covers 13 residues. CDR1 is ENHRY and CDR2 is SYGVKD in the germline V gene. Trimming shortened V by 8 bases and J by 2 bases, and 10 bases separated the two germline ends. CDR3 residues: CAIARQGNQPQHF. CDR3 DNA sequence: TGTGCCATCGCTCGACAGGGCAATCAGCCCCAGCATTTT.

The rearrangement uses TRBV27 and TRBJ2-3; D may be TRBD1 (5 bases). Germline lookup yields CDR1 MNHEY and CDR2 SMNVEV (reference sequence). V shed 2 bases and J shed 4 bases, with 19 bases lying between them. This CDR3 spans 17 amino acids. DNA of the CDR3: TGTGCCAGCAGTTTAAAATTTAGGCAGGGAAGGTCAGATACGCAGTATTTT. This translates into CASSLKFRQGRSDTQYF.

The V call is TRBV6-5, the J call TRBJ1-1; no definite D call. This CDR3 spans 12 amino acids. Deletions cut 5 bases from V and 5 bases from J, with 9 bases between. Germline V gives CDR1 MNHEY, CDR2 SVGAGI. CDR3 sequence reads: CASSTSGTEAFF. The DNA for the CDR3 is TGTGCCAGCAGTACTAGTGGAACTGAAGCTTTCTTT.